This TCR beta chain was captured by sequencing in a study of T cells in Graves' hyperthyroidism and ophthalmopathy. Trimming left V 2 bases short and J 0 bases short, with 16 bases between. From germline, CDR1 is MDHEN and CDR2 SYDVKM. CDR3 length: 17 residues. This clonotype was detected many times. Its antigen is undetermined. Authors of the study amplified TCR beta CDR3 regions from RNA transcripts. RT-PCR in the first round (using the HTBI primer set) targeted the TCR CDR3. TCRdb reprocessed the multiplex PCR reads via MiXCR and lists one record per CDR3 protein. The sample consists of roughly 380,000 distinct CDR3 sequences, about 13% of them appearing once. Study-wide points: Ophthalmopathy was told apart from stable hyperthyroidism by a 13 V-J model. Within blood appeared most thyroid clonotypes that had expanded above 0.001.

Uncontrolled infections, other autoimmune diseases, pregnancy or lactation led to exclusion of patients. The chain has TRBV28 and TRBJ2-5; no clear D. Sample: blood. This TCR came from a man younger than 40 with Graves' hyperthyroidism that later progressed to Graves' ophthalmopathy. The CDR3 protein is CASSLERPPIDQETQYF. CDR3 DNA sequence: TGTGCCAGCAGTTTAGAGAGGCCTCCCATCGACCAAGAGACCCAGTACTTC.